The T cell receptor beta chain described here comes from a study of blood T cell repertoires in COVID-19. About the research overall: Some COVID-19 samples were acute and others convalescent; all came from the United States, Italy and Spain. PBMCs, B-cell-depleted T cells, or T cells were the source of the cDNA or gDNA that made up the material.

The CDR3 consists of 15 residues. Germline V gene data show CDR1 as KGHDR and CDR2 as SFDVKD. The V gene end was trimmed by 9 bases and the J gene end by 4 bases; junction bases not matched to a gene: 11. Original methodology: It was from reference gene primer amplification that nucleated cell counts were estimated. Clones were sequenced by immunoSEQ multiplex PCR, and TCRdb holds only the in-frame ones, with some missing. D and trimming come from the DNA, and the V and J calls and clone size come from that table. Seen here are roughly 200,000 clones, over 70% observed once, and the top ten hold 5.5% to 8.5%.

This clonotype was sampled from a man aged 60 to 75 with acute or convalescent COVID-19. The sample consisted of peripheral blood. J is TRBJ2-1 and V is TRBV24-1; the match to TRBD2 covers 7 bases. DNA of the CDR3: TGTGCCACCGTTCTTGCGGGAGAGGCTTACAATGAGCAGTTCTTC. Translating gives CATVLAGEAYNEQFF.